This TCR beta chain was recovered during a study of blood T cell repertoires in COVID-19. Study information: The cDNA or gDNA used as material had been derived from T cells, B-cell-depleted T cells, or PBMCs.

Between the trimmed V and J ends, which lost 0 bases and 8 bases, there was a span of 13 bases. Germline V gene sequence: CDR1 WNHNN, CDR2 SYGVQD (reference sequence). The CDR3 is 14 residues long. Clones were sequenced by immunoSEQ multiplex PCR, and TCRdb holds only the in-frame ones, with some missing. The sample gives a few hundred thousand clones, 70% to 90% of which show up once; over 8% is in the top ten. The sequenced material came from PBMCs or T cells enriched from blood (not recorded which). This receptor was taken from a woman aged 40 to 55 who had recovered from COVID-19. The rearrangement joins TRBV10-1 to TRBJ1-1; maybe TRBD1 (5 bases). CDR3 region: CASSESGGGREAFF. The CDR3 region has the DNA TGCGCCAGCAGTGAGTCGGGGGGAGGACGAGAAGCTTTCTTT.